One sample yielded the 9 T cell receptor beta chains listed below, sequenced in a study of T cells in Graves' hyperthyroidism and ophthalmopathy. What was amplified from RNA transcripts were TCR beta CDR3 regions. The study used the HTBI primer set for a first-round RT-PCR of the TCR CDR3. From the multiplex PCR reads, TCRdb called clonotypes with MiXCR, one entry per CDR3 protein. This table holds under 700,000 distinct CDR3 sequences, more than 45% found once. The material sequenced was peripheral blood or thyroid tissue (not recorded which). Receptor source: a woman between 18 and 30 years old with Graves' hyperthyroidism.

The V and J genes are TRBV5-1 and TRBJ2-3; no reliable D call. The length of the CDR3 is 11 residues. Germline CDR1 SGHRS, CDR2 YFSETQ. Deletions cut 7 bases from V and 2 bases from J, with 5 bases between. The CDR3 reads CASGPTDTQYF. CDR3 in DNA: TGCGCCAGCGGGCCCACAGATACGCAGTATTTT.

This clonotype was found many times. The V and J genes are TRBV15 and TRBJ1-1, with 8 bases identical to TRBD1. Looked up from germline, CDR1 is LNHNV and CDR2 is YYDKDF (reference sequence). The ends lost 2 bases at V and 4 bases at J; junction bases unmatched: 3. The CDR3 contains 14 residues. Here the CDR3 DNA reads TGTGCCACCAGCAGACAAGACAGGGGCACTGAAGCTTTCTTT. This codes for CATSRQDRGTEAFF.

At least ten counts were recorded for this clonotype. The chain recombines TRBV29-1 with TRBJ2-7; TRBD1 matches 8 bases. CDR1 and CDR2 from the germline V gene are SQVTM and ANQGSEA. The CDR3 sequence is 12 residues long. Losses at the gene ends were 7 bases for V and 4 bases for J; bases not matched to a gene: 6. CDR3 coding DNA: TGCAGCGCCGGACAGGGTCGTTACGAGCAGTACTTC. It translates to CSAGQGRYEQYF.

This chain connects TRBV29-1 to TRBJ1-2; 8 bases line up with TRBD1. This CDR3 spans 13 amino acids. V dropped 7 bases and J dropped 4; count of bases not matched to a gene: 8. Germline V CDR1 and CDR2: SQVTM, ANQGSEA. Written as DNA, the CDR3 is TGCAGCGCAGCCGGGACAGGACCCTATGGCTACACCTTC. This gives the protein CSAAGTGPYGYTF.

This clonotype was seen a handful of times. The CDR3 DNA sequence: TGTGCCAGTAGCCGGACCAGGGGGAACACTGAAGCTTTCTTT. As protein: CASSRTRGNTEAFF. The rearrangement uses TRBV19 and TRBJ1-1; D might be TRBD1 (6 bases). The germline V gene has CDR1 LNHDA and CDR2 SQIVND (reference sequence). V was shortened by 6 bases and J by 1 base, with 12 bases between the two germline ends. The CDR3 runs to 14 residues. Drawing the rest from reference TRBV19 and TRBJ1-1, the complete variable domain is DGGITQSPKYLFRKEGQNVTLSCEQNLNHDAMYWYRQDPGQGLRLIYYSQIVNDFQKGDIAEGYSVSREKKESFPLTVTSAQKNPTAFYLCASSRTRGNTEAFFGQGTRLTVV.

This chain's CDR3 is CASSIDSSSGNTIYF. The CDR3 nucleotides read TGTGCCAGTAGTATCGACAGCAGCTCTGGAAACACCATATATTTT. The V call is TRBV19, the J call TRBJ1-3, with a possible D match to TRBD1 (5 bases). CDR1 is LNHDA, CDR2 SQIVND, per germline (reference sequence). V lost 3 bases and J 0 bases, leaving 9 bases between the germline ends. The CDR3 covers 15 residues.

The chain's CDR3 is CASSFVGLAYEQYF. The CDR3 region has the DNA TGTGCCAGCAGCTTTGTGGGGTTAGCTTACGAGCAGTACTTC. This chain uses TRBV11-3 with TRBJ2-7, with D hard to call. With 3 bases removed from V and 4 bases from J, the gap between germline ends came to 13 bases. The germline V gene encodes CDR1 SGHNT and CDR2 YENEEA. The CDR3 loop spans 14 amino acids. Together with reference TRBV11-3 and TRBJ2-7, the CDR3 gives the full variable domain: EAGVVQSPRYKIIEKKQPVAFWCNPISGHNTLYWYLQNLGQGPELLIRYENEEAVDDSQLPKDRFSAERLKGVDSTLKIQPAELGDSAVYLCASSFVGLAYEQYFGPGTRLTVT.

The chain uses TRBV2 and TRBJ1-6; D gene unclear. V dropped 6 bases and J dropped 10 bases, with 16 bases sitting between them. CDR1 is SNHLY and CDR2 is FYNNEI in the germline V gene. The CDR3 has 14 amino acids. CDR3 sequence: CASRDRPEASPLHF. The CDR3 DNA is TGTGCCAGCAGAGATCGCCCAGAGGCATCACCCCTCCACTTT.

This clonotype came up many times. CDR3 in DNA: TGTGCCAGTAGTGGTGGGACCTACGAGCAGTACTTC. Translated, it gives CASSGGTYEQYF. V gene TRBV19 combines with J gene TRBJ2-7; no firm D call. This CDR3 is 12 amino acids long. CDR1 and CDR2 from the germline V gene are LNHDA and SQIVND (reference sequence). Trimming shortened V by 5 bases and J by 2 bases, and 7 bases separated the two germline ends.